Sequencing of this T cell receptor (beta chain) was carried out in a study of lymphopenia after photon versus proton radiotherapy. Study-level points and caveats: Better survival with proton therapy was suggested as possible, not demonstrated. Oligoclonal CD8+ Temra expansion after nadir drove photon patients' diversity drop.

Details on this clone: Its target is not known.

Sequencing used immunoSEQ multiplex PCR; TCRdb keeps in-frame clones, though not all of them. The table records some 31,000 clones, about 87% of them present only once. Germline-derived CDR1 and CDR2 are GTSNPN and SVGIG (reference sequence). Trimming shortened V by 5 bases and J by 5 bases, and 19 bases separated the two germline ends. The CDR3 totals 14 residues. This receptor was taken from a woman aged 70 to 79 with pancreatic cancer. The V and J genes are TRBV30 and TRBJ2-7; possibly TRBD2 for D (6 bases). The material was peripheral blood, obtained from a patient treated with proton-based radiotherapy. CDR3 loop: CAWGYRTISNEQYF. The CDR3 nucleotides read TGTGCCTGGGGGTATAGGACTATTTCTAACGAGCAGTACTTC.